This T cell receptor beta chain emerged from a study of T cells in localized non-small cell lung cancer. The CDR3 has 12 amino acids. The germline V and J ends were trimmed by 1 base and 6 bases, with 5 bases remaining between them. Germline loops: CDR1 SGHDT, CDR2 YYEEEE. About this clone itself: Antigen unknown.

Study observations and caveats: Maximal T cell clonality occurred in uninvolved adjacent lung, with tumor ranking below it.

Clones were read by immunoSEQ multiplex PCR, and TCRdb kept only the in-frame ones, dropping some. The table has around 5,000 clones, around 94% seen once. The origin of this receptor is a woman between 35 and 75 years old with stage I lung adenocarcinoma. The chain carries TRBV5-6 and TRBJ1-5; D is uncertain. The sample here was peripheral blood, taken before any cancer treatment. Here the CDR3 reads CASSLYGQPQHF. CDR3 nucleotides: TGTGCCAGCAGCTTGTACGGTCAGCCCCAGCATTTT.